This T cell receptor beta chain was obtained from a study of blood T cell repertoires in COVID-19. About the study: Specimens from acute and convalescent COVID-19 originated in the United States, Italy and Spain. The cDNA or gDNA used as material had been derived from T cells, B-cell-depleted T cells, or PBMCs.

The table lists this clone with a few counts. The V gene lost 1 base and the J gene lost 0 bases, with 10 bases spanning the gap. The CDR3 covers 15 residues. Germline assignment: CDR1 LNHDA and CDR2 SQIVND (reference sequence). How the authors handled the data: Amplification of reference gene primers provided the estimated nucleated cell counts. Clones were read by immunoSEQ multiplex PCR, and TCRdb kept only the in-frame ones, dropping some. D and trimming were read from the DNA, whereas the V and J calls and clone size are those reported in that table. The repertoire holds over 100,000 clones, with less than 85% as singletons.

This receptor was obtained from a human donor in a cohort sampled during active or convalescent COVID-19. J is TRBJ2-7 and V is TRBV19; a weak D match, TRBD2 (5 bases). The sample was peripheral blood. The CDR3 nucleotides are TGTGCCAGTAGTATAGGTCCGGGATCCTCCTACGAGCAGTACTTC. As protein: CASSIGPGSSYEQYF.